The 16 T cell receptor beta chains below were found in one sample sequenced in a study of CD8 T cells in Susac syndrome. Random hexamers were used to reverse transcribe the RNA input (roughly 0.5 to 1 ug). TCRdb reanalysed the immunoSEQ multiplex PCR reads using MiXCR and keeps one entry per CDR3 protein. The table includes some 200,000 distinct CDR3 sequences, approximately 94% detected once. Sequencing was carried out using CD4+ T cells from PBMCs. All receptors come from a human donor with Susac syndrome.

V and J are TRBV25-1 and TRBJ2-1, with D unclear. Per the germline V gene, CDR1 is MGHDK and CDR2 is SYGVNS. This CDR3 has 14 residues. V lost 1 base, J lost 7 bases, and 11 bases lay in between. The CDR3 spells CASSEFTPSNEQFF. The CDR3 DNA reads as TGTGCCAGCAGTGAATTCACTCCCTCGAATGAGCAGTTCTTC.

The chain carries TRBV9 and TRBJ2-3; possible D gene TRBD2, 6 bases. CDR3 length: 15 amino acids. V was trimmed by 0 bases and J by 5 bases, leaving 13 bases between them. Germline V gene data show CDR1 as SGDLS and CDR2 as YYNGEE. The CDR3: CASSVAGEPEDTQYF. The CDR3 coding sequence is TGTGCCAGCAGCGTAGCGGGGGAGCCGGAAGATACGCAGTATTTT.

The chain joins TRBV20-1 to TRBJ2-5, with D hard to call. Germline V gene sequence: CDR1 DFQATT, CDR2 SNEGSKA (reference sequence). This CDR3 contains 11 residues. With 3 bases removed from V and 3 bases from J, the gap between germline ends came to 5 bases. The DNA of the CDR3 is TGCAGTGCTAGTATCAAAGAGACCCAGTACTTC. Amino acid sequence: CSASIKETQYF.

V gene TRBV15 combines with J gene TRBJ1-1; no clear D gene. The CDR3 runs to 14 residues. The V and J ends lost 1 base and 0 bases respectively, with 6 bases between them. The germline V gene has CDR1 LNHNV and CDR2 YYDKDF (reference sequence). The CDR3 loop reads CATSRGELNTEAFF. Written as DNA, the CDR3 is TGTGCCACCAGCAGAGGGGAACTGAACACTGAAGCTTTCTTT.

This chain joins TRBV27 and TRBJ1-5, with D unclear. The germline V and J ends were trimmed by 0 bases and 5 bases, with 17 bases remaining between them. The CDR3 is 17 residues long. Germline V gene data show CDR1 as MNHEY and CDR2 as SMNVEV (reference sequence). CDR3 sequence reads: CASSLSGLAGPYQPQHF. CDR3 coding DNA: TGTGCCAGCAGTTTATCTGGGCTGGCAGGTCCGTATCAGCCCCAGCATTTT.

V is TRBV12-3 or TRBV12-4 and J is TRBJ1-6; unclear D gene. The CDR3 extends over 14 amino acids. V lost 5 bases, J lost 10 bases, and 15 bases lay in between. CDR3 protein: CASSLMFGNSPLHF. CDR3 DNA: TGTGCCAGCAGTCTGATGTTCGGGAACTCACCCCTCCACTTT.

This chain links TRBV30 with TRBJ2-1, with D unresolved. Trimming took 1 base from V and 9 from J, leaving 13 bases between them. Germline V CDR1 and CDR2: GTSNPN, SVGIG (reference sequence). This CDR3 comprises 13 residues. CDR3 protein: CAWSASPRSEQFF. Written as DNA, the CDR3 is TGTGCCTGGAGTGCTTCACCCAGGTCTGAGCAGTTCTTC.

The genes are TRBV29-1 and TRBJ1-1; TRBD1 matches 8 bases. Looked up from germline, CDR1 is SQVTM and CDR2 is ANQGSEA. The CDR3 consists of 13 residues. With V trimmed by 6 bases and J by 5 bases, 8 bases remained unmatched. This CDR3 reads CSVKGQVGTEAFF. The CDR3 bases are TGCAGCGTCAAGGGACAGGTAGGGACTGAAGCTTTCTTT.

The chain uses TRBV12-3 or TRBV12-4 and TRBJ2-3; D not resolved. Trimming removed 3 bases at V and 7 bases at J, with 17 bases between. This CDR3 has 15 amino acids. The CDR3 DNA reads TGTGCCAGCAGTTTGTCGACGAATCTCCCCCATACGCAGTATTTT. Its protein product is CASSLSTNLPHTQYF.

This clonotype was detected once. This chain uses TRBV30 with TRBJ2-5, with D uncertain. V lost 0 bases and J lost 2, with 1 base in between. The CDR3 totals 11 residues. Germline CDR1 is GTSNPN and CDR2 is SVGIG (reference sequence). DNA for the CDR3: TGTGCCTGGAGTGTACAAGAGACCCAGTACTTC. Translated, it gives CAWSVQETQYF.

The rearrangement uses TRBV5-4 and TRBJ2-5; D is perhaps TRBD1 (6 bases). V gave up 4 bases and J gave up 1 base, with 11 bases separating them. The germline V gene encodes CDR1 SGHNT and CDR2 YYREEE (reference sequence). The CDR3 spans 14 residues. Written as DNA, the CDR3 is TGTGCCAGCAGCAAGACAGGAACCCAAGAGACCCAGTACTTC. Protein: CASSKTGTQETQYF.

This clonotype occurred once. The chain combines TRBV5-4 with TRBJ1-2; D unresolved. This CDR3 spans 14 amino acids. The V end was cut by 0 bases, the J end by 2 bases, with 8 bases between. The germline V gene encodes CDR1 SGHNT and CDR2 YYREEE (reference sequence). CDR3 bases: TGTGCCAGCAGCTTGGCCGGTACGAACTATGGCTACACCTTC. It codes for CASSLAGTNYGYTF.

The V gene is TRBV27, the J gene TRBJ1-2; D gene unclear. CDR1 and CDR2 from the germline V gene are MNHEY and SMNVEV (reference sequence). V was cut by 1 base and J by 3 bases, with 9 bases left in between. The CDR3 is 14 amino acids. As DNA, the CDR3 is TGTGCCAGCAGTTTATTCGGGAGGGACTATGGCTACACCTTC. It yields the protein CASSLFGRDYGYTF.

The chain has TRBV25-1 and TRBJ1-2, with 7 bases identical to TRBD1. Germline V gene sequence: CDR1 MGHDK, CDR2 SYGVNS. The CDR3 spans 12 residues. V lost 6 bases and J lost 2; bases outside the gene matches: 0. CDR3 bases: TGTGCCAGCAGGGACAGGAACTATGGCTACACCTTC. It encodes CASRDRNYGYTF.

This chain connects TRBV11-1 to TRBJ1-6, with 8 bases fitting TRBD1. The V segment lost 5 bases and the J segment 7 bases; nucleotides outside the gene matches: 13. CDR1 is SGHAT, CDR2 FQDESV, per germline (reference sequence). CDR3 length equals 17 residues. The CDR3 bases are TGTGCCAGCAGCACGAAGACAGGGGTTTTGTCCAATTCACCCCTCCACTTT. This gives the protein CASSTKTGVLSNSPLHF.

J is TRBJ2-7 and V is TRBV6-2 or TRBV6-3, with 11 bases aligning to TRBD2. Germline lookup yields CDR1 MNHEY and CDR2 SVGEGT. Unmatched junction bases numbered 3, after V lost 2 bases and J lost 3 bases. This CDR3 contains 15 residues. In DNA form, the CDR3 reads TGTGCCAGCAGTTACGAGGGGACTAGCGGCTACGAGCAGTACTTC. Encoded protein: CASSYEGTSGYEQYF.